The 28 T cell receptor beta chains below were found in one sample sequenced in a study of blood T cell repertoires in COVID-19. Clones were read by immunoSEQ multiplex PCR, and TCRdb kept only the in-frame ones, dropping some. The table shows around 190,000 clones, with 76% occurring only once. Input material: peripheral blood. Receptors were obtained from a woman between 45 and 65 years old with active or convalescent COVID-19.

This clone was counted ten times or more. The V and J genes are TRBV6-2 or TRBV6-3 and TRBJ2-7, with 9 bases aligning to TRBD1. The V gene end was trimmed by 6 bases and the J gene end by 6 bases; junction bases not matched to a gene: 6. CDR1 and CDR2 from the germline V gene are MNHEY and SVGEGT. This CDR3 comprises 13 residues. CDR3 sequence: CASSPGTGSEQYF. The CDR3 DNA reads TGTGCCAGCAGCCCCGGGACAGGGAGCGAGCAGTACTTC.

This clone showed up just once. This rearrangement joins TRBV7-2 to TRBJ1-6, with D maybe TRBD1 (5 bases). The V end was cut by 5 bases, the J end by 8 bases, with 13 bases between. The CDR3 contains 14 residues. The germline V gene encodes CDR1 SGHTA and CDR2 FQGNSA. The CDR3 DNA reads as TGTGCCAGCAGCCCCCAGGGTATGGATTCACCCCTCCACTTT. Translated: CASSPQGMDSPLHF.

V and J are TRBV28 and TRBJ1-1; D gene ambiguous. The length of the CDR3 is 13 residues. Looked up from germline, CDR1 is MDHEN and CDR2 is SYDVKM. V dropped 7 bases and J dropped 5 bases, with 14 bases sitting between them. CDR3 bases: TGTGCCAGCACCCTGGGAGCGGAAACTGAAGCTTTCTTT. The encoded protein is CASTLGAETEAFF.

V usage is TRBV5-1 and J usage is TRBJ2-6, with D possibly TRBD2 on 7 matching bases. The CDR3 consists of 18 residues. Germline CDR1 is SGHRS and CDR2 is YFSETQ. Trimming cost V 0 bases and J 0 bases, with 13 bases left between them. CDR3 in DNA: TGCGCCAGCAGCTTGGACGGGGGGCGGGCCTCTGGGGCCAACGTCCTGACTTTC. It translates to CASSLDGGRASGANVLTF. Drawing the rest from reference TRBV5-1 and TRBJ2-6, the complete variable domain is KAGVTQTPRYLIKTRGQQVTLSCSPISGHRSVSWYQQTPGQGLQFLFEYFSETQRNKGNFPGRFSGRQFSNSRSEMNVSTLELGDSALYLCASSLDGGRASGANVLTFGAGSRLTVL.

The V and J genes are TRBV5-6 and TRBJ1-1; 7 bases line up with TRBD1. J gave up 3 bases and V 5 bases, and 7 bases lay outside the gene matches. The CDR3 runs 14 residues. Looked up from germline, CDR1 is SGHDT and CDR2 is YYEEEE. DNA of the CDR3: TGTGCCAGCAGGGCCTGGGGACAGTACACTGAAGCTTTCTTT. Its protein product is CASRAWGQYTEAFF.

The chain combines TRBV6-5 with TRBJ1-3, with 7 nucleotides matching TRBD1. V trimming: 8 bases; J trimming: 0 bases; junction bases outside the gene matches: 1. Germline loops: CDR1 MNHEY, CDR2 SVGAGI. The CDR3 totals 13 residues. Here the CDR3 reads CASGTVSGNTIYF. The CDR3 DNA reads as TGTGCCAGCGGGACAGTCTCTGGAAACACCATATATTTT.

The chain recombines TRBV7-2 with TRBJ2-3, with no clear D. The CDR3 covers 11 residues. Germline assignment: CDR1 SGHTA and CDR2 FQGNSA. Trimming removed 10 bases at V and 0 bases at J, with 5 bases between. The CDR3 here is CATPSTDTQYF. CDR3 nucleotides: TGTGCCACCCCAAGCACAGATACGCAGTATTTT.

This CDR3 is CASRPKSTGLGVEKLFF. In nucleotides, the CDR3 is TGTGCCAGCAGACCGAAGTCAACAGGGCTTGGGGTTGAAAAACTGTTTTTT. This chain connects TRBV3-1 (or the pseudogene TRBV3-2) to TRBJ1-4; D might be TRBD1 (6 bases). V lost 6 bases and J lost 7, with 24 bases in between. CDR1 is LGHDT, CDR2 YNNKEL, per germline (reference sequence). This CDR3 region has 17 residues.

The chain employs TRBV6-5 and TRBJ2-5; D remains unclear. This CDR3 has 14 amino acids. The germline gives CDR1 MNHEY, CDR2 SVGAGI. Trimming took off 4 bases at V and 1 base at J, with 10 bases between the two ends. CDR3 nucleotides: TGTGCCAGCAGTTTAAGCCAGGTCCAAGAGACCCAGTACTTC. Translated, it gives CASSLSQVQETQYF.

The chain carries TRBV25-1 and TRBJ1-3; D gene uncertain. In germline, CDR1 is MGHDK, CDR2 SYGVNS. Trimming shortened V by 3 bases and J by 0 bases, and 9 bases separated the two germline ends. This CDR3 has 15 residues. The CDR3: CASSDSGVSGNTIYF. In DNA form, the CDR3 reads TGTGCCAGCAGTGACAGTGGAGTCTCTGGAAACACCATATATTTT.

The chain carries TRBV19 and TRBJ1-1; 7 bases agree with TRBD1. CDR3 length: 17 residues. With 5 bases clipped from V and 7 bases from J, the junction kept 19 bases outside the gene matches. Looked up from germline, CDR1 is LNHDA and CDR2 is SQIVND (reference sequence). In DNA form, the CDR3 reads TGTGCCAGTAGTGCTCCGGGACAGCCGACTCGGGCTGGTGAAGCTTTCTTT. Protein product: CASSAPGQPTRAGEAFF.

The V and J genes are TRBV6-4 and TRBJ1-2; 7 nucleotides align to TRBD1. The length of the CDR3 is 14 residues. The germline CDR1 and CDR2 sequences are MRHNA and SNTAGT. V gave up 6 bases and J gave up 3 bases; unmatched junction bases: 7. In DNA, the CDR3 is TGTGCCAGCAGACCCTCCGGGACAGACTATGGCTACACCTTC. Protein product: CASRPSGTDYGYTF.

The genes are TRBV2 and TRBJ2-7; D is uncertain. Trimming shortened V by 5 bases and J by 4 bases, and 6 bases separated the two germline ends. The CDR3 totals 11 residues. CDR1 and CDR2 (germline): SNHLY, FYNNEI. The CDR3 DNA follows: TGTGCCAGCAGTCCTGCGTACGAGCAGTACTTC. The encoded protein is CASSPAYEQYF.

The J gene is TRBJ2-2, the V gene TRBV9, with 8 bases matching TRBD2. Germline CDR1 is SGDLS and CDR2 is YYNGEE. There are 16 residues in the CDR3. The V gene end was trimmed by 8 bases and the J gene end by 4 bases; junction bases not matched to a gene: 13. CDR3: CASTLVASGPTGELFF. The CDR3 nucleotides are TGTGCCAGTACCCTTGTGGCTAGCGGGCCCACCGGGGAGCTGTTTTTT.

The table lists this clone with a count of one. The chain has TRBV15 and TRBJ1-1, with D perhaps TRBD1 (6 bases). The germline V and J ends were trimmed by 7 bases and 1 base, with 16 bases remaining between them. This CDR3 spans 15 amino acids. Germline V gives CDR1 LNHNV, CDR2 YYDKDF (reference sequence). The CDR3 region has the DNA TGTGCCACCACGGGGTTGGGACACGAGAACACTGAAGCTTTCTTT. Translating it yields CATTGLGHENTEAFF.

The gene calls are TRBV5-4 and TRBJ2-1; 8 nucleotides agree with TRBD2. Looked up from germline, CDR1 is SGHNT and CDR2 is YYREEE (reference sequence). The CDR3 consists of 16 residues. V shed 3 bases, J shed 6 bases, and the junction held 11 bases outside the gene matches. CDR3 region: CASSSKEREFGNEQFF. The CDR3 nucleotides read TGTGCCAGCAGCTCTAAGGAGCGGGAGTTTGGCAATGAGCAGTTCTTC. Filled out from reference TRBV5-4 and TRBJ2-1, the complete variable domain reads ETGVTQSPTHLIKTRGQQVTLRCSSQSGHNTVSWYQQALGQGPQFIFQYYREEENGRGNFPPRFSGLQFPNYSSELNVNALELDDSALYLCASSSKEREFGNEQFFGPGTRLTVL.

CDR3 coding DNA: TGTGCCAGCAGCCTACGGGCTAGCATTGGCACAGATACGCAGTATTTT. Amino acid sequence: CASSLRASIGTDTQYF. The rearrangement links TRBV9 to TRBJ2-3; perhaps TRBD2 as D (5 bases). CDR1 and CDR2 (germline): SGDLS, YYNGEE. The CDR3 runs 16 residues. The V and J ends lost 4 bases and 1 base respectively, with 16 bases between them.

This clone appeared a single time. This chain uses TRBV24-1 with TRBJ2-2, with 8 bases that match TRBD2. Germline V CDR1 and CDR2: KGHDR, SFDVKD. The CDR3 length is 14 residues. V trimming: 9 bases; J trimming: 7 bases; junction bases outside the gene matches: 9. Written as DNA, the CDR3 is TGTGCCACCCAGGAAGCGGGAGTGGGCGGGGAGCTGTTTTTT. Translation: CATQEAGVGGELFF.

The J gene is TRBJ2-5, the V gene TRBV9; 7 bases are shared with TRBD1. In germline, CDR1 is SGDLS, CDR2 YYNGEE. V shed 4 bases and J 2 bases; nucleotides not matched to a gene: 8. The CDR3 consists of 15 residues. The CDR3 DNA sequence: TGTGCCAGCAGCTCCCGGGACAGTAGACAAGAGACCCAGTACTTC. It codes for CASSSRDSRQETQYF.

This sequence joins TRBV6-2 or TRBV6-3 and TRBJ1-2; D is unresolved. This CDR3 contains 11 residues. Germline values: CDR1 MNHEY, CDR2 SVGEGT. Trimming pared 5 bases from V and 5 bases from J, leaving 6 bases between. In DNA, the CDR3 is TGTGCCAGCAGTGAGGAATATGGCTACACCTTC. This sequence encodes CASSEEYGYTF.

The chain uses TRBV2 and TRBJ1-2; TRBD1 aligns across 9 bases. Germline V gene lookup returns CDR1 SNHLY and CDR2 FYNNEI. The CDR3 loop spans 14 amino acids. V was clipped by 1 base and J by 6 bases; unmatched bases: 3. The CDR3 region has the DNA TGTGCCAGCAGTGAAGGGACAGGGGAGGATGGCTACACCTTC. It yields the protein CASSEGTGEDGYTF.

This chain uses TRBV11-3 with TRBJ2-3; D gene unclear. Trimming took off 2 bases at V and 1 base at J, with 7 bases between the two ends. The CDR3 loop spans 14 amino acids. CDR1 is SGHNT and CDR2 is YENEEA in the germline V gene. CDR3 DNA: TGTGCCAGCAGCTTATCGGCGGGCACAGATACGCAGTATTTT. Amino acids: CASSLSAGTDTQYF. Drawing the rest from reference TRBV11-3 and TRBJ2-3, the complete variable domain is EAGVVQSPRYKIIEKKQPVAFWCNPISGHNTLYWYLQNLGQGPELLIRYENEEAVDDSQLPKDRFSAERLKGVDSTLKIQPAELGDSAVYLCASSLSAGTDTQYFGPGTRLTVL.

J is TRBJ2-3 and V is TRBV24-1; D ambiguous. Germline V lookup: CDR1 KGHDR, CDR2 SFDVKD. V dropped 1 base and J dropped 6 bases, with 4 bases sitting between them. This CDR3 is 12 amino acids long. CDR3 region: CATSDFSDTQYF. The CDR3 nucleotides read TGTGCCACCAGTGATTTTTCGGATACGCAGTATTTT.

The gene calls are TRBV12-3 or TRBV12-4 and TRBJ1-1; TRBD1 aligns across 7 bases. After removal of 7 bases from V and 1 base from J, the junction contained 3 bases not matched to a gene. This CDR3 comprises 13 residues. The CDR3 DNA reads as TGTGCCAGCACGCGACAGGGGAACACTGAAGCTTTCTTT. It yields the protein CASTRQGNTEAFF.

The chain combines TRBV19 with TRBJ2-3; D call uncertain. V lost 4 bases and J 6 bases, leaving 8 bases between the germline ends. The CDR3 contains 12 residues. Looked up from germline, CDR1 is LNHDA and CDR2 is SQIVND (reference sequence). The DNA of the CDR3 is TGTGCCAGTAGTAAAAGCAGGGATACGCAGTATTTT. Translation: CASSKSRDTQYF.

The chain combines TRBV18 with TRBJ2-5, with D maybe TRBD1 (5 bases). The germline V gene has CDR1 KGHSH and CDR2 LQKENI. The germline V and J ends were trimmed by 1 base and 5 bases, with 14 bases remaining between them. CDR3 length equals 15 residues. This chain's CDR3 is CASSPRSRVRETQYF. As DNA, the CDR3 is TGTGCCAGCTCACCACGATCCAGGGTCAGGGAGACCCAGTACTTC.

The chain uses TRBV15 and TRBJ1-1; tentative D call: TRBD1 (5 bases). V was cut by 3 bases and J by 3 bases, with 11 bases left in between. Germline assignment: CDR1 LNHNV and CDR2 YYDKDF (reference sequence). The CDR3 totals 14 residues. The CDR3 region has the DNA TGTGCCACCAGCAGTCCCGGGGGGTACACTGAAGCTTTCTTT. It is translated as CATSSPGGYTEAFF.

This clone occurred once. CDR3 DNA sequence: TGTGCCAGCAGTGAACTACCGGACAGCACCTTCTATGGCTACACCTTC. Its translation is CASSELPDSTFYGYTF. V usage is TRBV6-1 and J usage is TRBJ1-2; possibly TRBD1 for D (6 bases). The CDR3 contains 16 residues. V was cut by 2 bases and J by 4 bases, with 17 bases left in between. The germline V gene encodes CDR1 MNHNS and CDR2 SASEGT.